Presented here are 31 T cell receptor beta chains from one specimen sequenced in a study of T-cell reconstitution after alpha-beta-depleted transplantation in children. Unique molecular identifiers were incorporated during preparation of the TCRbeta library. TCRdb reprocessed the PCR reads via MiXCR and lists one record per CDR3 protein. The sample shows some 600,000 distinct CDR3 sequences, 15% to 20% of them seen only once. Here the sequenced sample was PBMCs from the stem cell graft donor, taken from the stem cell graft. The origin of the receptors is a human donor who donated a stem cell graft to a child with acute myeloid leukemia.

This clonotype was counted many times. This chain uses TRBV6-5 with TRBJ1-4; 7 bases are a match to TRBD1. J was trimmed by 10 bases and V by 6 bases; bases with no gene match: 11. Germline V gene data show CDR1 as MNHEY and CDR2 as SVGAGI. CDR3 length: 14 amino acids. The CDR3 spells CASSQGQFTAKLFF. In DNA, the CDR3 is TGTGCCAGCAGCCAGGGACAGTTTACTGCAAAACTGTTTTTT.

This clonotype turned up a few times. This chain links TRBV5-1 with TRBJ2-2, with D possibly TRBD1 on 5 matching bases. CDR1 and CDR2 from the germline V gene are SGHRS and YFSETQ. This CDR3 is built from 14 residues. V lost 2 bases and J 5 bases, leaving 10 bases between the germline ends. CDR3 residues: CASSFHQGTGELFF. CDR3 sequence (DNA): TGCGCCAGCAGCTTCCACCAGGGAACCGGGGAGCTGTTTTTT.

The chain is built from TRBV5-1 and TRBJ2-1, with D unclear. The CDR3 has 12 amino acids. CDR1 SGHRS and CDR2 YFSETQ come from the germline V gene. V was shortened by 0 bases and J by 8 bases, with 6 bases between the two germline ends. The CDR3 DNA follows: TGCGCCAGCAGCTTGGGGTCGGATGAGCAGTTCTTC. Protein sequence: CASSLGSDEQFF. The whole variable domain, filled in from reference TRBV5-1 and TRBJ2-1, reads KAGVTQTPRYLIKTRGQQVTLSCSPISGHRSVSWYQQTPGQGLQFLFEYFSETQRNKGNFPGRFSGRQFSNSRSEMNVSTLELGDSALYLCASSLGSDEQFFGPGTRLTVL.

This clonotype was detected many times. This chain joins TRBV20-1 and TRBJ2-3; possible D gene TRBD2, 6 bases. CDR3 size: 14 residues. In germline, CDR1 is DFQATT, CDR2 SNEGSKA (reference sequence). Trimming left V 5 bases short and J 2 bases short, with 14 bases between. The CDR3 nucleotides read TGCAGTGCTGGAGGGGAGGCGAACACAGATACGCAGTATTTT. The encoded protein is CSAGGEANTDTQYF.

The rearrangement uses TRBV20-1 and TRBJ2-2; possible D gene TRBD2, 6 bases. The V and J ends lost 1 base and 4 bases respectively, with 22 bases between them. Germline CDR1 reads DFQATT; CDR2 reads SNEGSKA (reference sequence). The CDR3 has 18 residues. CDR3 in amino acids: CSARGSSGTRTLTGELFF. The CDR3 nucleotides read TGCAGTGCTAGAGGCTCCTCTGGGACTCGAACTCTCACCGGGGAGCTGTTTTTT.

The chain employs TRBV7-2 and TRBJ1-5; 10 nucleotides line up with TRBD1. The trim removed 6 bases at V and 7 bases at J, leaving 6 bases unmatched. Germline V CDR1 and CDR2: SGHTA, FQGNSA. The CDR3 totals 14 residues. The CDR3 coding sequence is TGTGCCAGCAGTAACCGACAGGGGGCCCAGCCCCAGCATTTT. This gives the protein CASSNRQGAQPQHF.

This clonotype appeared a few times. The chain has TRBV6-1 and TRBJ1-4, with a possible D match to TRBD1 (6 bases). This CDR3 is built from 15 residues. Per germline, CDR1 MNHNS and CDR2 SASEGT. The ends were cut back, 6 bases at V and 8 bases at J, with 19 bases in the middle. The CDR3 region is CASRGRWGAGEKLFF. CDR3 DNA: TGTGCCAGCAGGGGCCGTTGGGGGGCTGGCGAAAAACTGTTTTTT.

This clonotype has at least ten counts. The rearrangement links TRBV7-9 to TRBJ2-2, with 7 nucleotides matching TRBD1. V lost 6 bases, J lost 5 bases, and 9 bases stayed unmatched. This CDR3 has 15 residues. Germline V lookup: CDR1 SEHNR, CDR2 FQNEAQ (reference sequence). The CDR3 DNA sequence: TGTGCCAGCAGTCTCACAGGGGATCGTACCGGGGAGCTGTTTTTT. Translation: CASSLTGDRTGELFF.

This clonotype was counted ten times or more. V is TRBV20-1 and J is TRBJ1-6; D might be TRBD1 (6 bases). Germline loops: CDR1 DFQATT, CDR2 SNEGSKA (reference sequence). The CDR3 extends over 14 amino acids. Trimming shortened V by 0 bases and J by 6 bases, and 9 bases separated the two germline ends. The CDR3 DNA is TGCAGTGCTAGAGATCTAGGGGGTAATTCACCCCTCCACTTT. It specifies CSARDLGGNSPLHF.

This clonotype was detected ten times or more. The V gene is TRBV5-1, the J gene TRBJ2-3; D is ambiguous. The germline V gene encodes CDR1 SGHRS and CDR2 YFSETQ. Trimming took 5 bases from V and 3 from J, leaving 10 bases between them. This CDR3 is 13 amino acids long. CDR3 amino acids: CASSAVGTDTQYF. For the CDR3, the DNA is TGCGCCAGCAGTGCCGTAGGAACAGATACGCAGTATTTT.

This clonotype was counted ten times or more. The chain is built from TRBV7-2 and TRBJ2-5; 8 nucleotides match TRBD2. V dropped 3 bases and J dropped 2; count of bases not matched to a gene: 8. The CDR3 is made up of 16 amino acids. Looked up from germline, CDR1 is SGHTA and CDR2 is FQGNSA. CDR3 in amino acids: CASSFLGGGRQETQYF. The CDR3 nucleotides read TGTGCCAGCAGCTTCCTTGGCGGGGGGCGACAAGAGACCCAGTACTTC.

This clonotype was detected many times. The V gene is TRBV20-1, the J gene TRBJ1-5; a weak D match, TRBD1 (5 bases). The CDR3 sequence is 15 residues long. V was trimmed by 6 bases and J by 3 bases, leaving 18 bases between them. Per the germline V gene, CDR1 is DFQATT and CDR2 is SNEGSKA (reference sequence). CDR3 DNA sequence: TGCAGTGCCCCGAAGGGGTGGGGATCCAATCAGCCCCAGCATTTT. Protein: CSAPKGWGSNQPQHF.

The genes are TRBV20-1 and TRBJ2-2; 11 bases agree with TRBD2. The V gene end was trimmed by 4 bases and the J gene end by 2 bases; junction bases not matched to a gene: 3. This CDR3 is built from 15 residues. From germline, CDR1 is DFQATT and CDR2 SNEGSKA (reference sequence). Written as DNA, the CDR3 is TGCAGTGCTACTAGCGGGGGGTTAAACACCGGGGAGCTGTTTTTT. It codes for CSATSGGLNTGELFF.

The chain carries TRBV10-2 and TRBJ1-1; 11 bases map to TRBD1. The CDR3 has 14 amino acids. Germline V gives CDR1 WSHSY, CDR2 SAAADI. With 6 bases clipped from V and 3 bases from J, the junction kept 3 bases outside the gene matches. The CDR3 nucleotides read TGCGCCAGCAGGGGGACAGGGGGGTACACTGAAGCTTTCTTT. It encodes CASRGTGGYTEAFF.

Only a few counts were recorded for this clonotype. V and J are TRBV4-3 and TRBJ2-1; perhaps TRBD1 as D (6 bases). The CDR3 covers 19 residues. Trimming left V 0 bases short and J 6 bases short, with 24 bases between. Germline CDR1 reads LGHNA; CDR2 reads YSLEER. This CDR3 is CASSQDLIAPDRQPNEQFF. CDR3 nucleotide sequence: TGCGCCAGCAGCCAAGATCTAATTGCGCCGGACAGACAACCCAATGAGCAGTTCTTC.

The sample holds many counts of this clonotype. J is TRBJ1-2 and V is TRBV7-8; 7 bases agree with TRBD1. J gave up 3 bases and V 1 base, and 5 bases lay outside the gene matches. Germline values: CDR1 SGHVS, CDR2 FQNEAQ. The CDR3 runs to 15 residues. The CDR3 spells CASSLGRGADYGYTF. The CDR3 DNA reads TGTGCCAGCAGCTTAGGCAGGGGGGCTGACTATGGCTACACCTTC. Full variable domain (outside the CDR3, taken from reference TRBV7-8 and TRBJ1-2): GAGVSQSPRYKVAKRGQDVALRCDPISGHVSLFWYQQALGQGPEFLTYFQNEAQLDKSGLPSDRFFAERPEGSVSTLKIQRTQQEDSAVYLCASSLGRGADYGYTFGSGTRLTVV.

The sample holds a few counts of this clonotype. The CDR3 is CSATGAGAQPQHF. The CDR3 DNA reads TGCAGTGCCACAGGGGCGGGAGCTCAGCCCCAGCATTTT. V is TRBV20-1 and J is TRBJ1-5; 7 nucleotides line up with TRBD1. The germline V gene has CDR1 DFQATT and CDR2 SNEGSKA (reference sequence). This CDR3 has 13 residues. J was trimmed by 6 bases and V by 6 bases; bases with no gene match: 8.

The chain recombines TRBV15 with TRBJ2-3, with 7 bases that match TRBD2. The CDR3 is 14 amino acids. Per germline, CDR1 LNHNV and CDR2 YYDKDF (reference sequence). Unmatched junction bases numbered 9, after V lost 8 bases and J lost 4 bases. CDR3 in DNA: TGTGCCACCGGCACTAGCGTTTCACCAGATACGCAGTATTTT. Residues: CATGTSVSPDTQYF.

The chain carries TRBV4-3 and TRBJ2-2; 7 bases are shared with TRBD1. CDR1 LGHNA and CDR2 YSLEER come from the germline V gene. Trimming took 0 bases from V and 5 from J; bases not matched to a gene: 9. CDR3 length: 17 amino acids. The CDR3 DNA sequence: TGCGCCAGCAGCCAAGATTCCACAGGGGATAGGACCGGGGAGCTGTTTTTT. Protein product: CASSQDSTGDRTGELFF.

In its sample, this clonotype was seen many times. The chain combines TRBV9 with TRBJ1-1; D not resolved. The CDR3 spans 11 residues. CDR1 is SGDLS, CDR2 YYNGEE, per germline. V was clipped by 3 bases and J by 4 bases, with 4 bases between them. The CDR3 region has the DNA TGTGCCAGCAGCGCCACCACTGAAGCTTTCTTT. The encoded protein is CASSATTEAFF. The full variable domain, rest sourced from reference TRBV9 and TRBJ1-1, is DSGVTQTPKHLITATGQRVTLRCSPRSGDLSVYWYQQSLDQGLQFLIQYYNGEERAKGNILERFSAQQFPDLHSELNLSSLELGDSALYFCASSATTEAFFGQGTRLTVV.

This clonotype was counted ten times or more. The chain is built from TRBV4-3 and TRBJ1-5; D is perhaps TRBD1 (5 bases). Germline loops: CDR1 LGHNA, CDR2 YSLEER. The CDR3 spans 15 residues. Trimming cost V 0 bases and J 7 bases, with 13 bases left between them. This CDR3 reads CASSQELSGGQPQHF. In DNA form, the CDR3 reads TGCGCCAGCAGCCAAGAGTTGTCCGGGGGACAGCCCCAGCATTTT.

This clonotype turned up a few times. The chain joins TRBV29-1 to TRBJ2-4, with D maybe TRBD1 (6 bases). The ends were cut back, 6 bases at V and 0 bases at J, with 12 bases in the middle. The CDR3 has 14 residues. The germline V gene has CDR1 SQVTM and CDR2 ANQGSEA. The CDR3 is CSVEQGLAKNIQYF. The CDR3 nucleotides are TGCAGCGTCGAACAGGGATTAGCCAAAAACATTCAGTACTTC. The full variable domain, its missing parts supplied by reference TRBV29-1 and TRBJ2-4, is SAVISQKPSRDICQRGTSLTIQCQVDSQVTMMFWYRQQPGQSLTLIATANQGSEATYESGFVIDKFPISRPNLTFSTLTVSNMSPEDSSIYLCSVEQGLAKNIQYFGAGTRLSVL.

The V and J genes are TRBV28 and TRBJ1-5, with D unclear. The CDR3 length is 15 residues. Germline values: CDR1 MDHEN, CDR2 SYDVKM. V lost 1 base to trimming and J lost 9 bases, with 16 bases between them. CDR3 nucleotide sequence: TGTGCCAGCAGTTTATCCCCCGGCCAATCAATGCCCCAGCATTTT. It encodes CASSLSPGQSMPQHF.

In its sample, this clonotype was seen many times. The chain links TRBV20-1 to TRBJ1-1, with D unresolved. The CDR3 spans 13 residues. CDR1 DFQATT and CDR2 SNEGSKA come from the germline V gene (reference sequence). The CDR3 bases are TGCAGCGCCCGAGCCGGGCTGAACACTGAAGCTTTCTTT. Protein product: CSARAGLNTEAFF.

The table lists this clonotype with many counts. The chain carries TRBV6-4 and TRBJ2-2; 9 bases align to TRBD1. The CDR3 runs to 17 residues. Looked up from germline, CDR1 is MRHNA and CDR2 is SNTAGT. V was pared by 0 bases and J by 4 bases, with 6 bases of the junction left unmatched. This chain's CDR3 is CASSDSSGTGTTGELFF. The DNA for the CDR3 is TGTGCCAGCAGTGACTCGAGCGGGACAGGGACCACCGGGGAGCTGTTTTTT.

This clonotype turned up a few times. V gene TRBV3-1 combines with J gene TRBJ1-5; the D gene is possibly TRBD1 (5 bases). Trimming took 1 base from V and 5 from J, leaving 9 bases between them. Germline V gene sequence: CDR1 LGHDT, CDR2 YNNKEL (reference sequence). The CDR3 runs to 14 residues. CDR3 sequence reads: CASSQAGLDQPQHF. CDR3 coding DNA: TGTGCCAGCAGCCAAGCAGGGTTGGATCAGCCCCAGCATTTT.

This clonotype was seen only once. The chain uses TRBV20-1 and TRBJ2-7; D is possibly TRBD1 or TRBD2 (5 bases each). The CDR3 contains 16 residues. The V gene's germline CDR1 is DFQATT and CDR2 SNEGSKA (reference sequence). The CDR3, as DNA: TGCTGTGCTAGAGTCCCCTTTGGGGGACCTAGCTACGAGCAGTACGTC. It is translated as CCARVPFGGPSYEQYV.

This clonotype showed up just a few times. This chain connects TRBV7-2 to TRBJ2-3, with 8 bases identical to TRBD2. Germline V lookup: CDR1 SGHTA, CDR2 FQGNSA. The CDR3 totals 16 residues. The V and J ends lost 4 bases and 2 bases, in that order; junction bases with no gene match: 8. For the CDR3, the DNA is TGTGCCAGCAGCTCACGCGGGGGGCCCTTCACAGATACGCAGTATTTT. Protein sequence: CASSSRGGPFTDTQYF.

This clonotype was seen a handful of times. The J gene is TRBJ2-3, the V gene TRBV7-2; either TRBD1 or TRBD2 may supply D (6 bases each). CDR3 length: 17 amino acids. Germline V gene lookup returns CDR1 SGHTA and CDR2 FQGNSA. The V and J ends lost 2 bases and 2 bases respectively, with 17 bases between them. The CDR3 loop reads CASSLRVGGRVTDTQYF. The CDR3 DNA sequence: TGTGCCAGCAGCTTAAGGGTTGGGGGGCGGGTCACAGATACGCAGTATTTT.

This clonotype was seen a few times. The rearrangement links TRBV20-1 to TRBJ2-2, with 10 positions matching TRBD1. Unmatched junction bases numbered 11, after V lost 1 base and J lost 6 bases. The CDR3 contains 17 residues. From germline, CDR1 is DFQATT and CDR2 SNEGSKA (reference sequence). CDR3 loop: CSARAPEDRGPAGELFF. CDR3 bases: TGCAGTGCTAGAGCCCCCGAAGACAGGGGGCCAGCCGGGGAGCTGTTTTTT.

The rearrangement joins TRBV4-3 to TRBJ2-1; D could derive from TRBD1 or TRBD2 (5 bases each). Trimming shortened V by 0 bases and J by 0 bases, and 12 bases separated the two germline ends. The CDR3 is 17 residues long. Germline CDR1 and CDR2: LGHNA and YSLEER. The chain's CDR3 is CASSQEGPTSSYNEQFF. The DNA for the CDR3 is TGCGCCAGCAGCCAAGAGGGACCGACCAGCTCCTACAATGAGCAGTTCTTC.